These 13 T cell receptor beta chains were all obtained from the same sample, sequenced in a study of response to subunit inactivated influenza vaccine. From the RT-PCR reads, TCRdb called clonotypes with MiXCR, one entry per CDR3 protein. The repertoire includes some 180,000 distinct CDR3 sequences, nearly 9.5% of them detected once, and about a tenth sits in the top ten. The sample here was non-naive T cells sorted from PBMCs, taken on the day of vaccination. These receptors were collected from a man aged 45-60 years who received an inactivated influenza vaccine.

This chain uses TRBV20-1 with TRBJ2-7, with 7 bases lining up with TRBD2. The CDR3 is 14 residues long. CDR1 is DFQATT, CDR2 SNEGSKA, per germline (reference sequence). The trim removed 6 bases at V and 1 base at J, leaving 9 bases unmatched. This CDR3 is CSALPLALSYEQYF. For the CDR3, the DNA is TGCAGTGCCCTCCCACTAGCGTTATCCTACGAGCAGTACTTC.

This clonotype has a handful of counts. This sequence joins TRBV5-1 and TRBJ2-7; either TRBD1 or TRBD2 may fit D (5 bases each). Per the germline V gene, CDR1 is SGHRS and CDR2 is YFSETQ. V lost 4 bases and J 7 bases, leaving 18 bases between the germline ends. The CDR3 sequence is 14 residues long. This CDR3 is CASSVGDATGEQYF. The CDR3 coding sequence is TGCGCCAGCAGCGTAGGGGACGCAACGGGGGAGCAGTACTTC.

Only a few counts were recorded for this clonotype. The V and J genes are TRBV6-2 or TRBV6-3 and TRBJ1-2, with 8 bases fitting TRBD1. Germline lookup yields CDR1 MNHEY and CDR2 SVGEGT. Trimming took 4 bases from V and 7 from J; bases not matched to a gene: 11. The CDR3 covers 15 residues. The CDR3 is CASSSAGQGAPGYTF. The CDR3 DNA reads as TGTGCCAGCAGTTCTGCGGGGCAGGGGGCGCCTGGCTACACCTTC.

This clonotype was counted a few times. The chain joins TRBV7-8 to TRBJ2-7; 9 nucleotides agree with TRBD2. The CDR3 extends over 14 amino acids. With V trimmed by 3 bases and J by 4 bases, 4 bases remained unmatched. Looked up from germline, CDR1 is SGHVS and CDR2 is FQNEAQ. CDR3 in amino acids: CASSFAAGGYEQYF. The CDR3 DNA is TGTGCCAGCAGCTTCGCAGCGGGGGGTTACGAGCAGTACTTC.

This clonotype was counted at least ten times. J is TRBJ2-2 and V is TRBV12-3 or TRBV12-4; the D is unclear. The CDR3 length is 13 residues. V was pared by 3 bases and J by 6 bases, with 8 bases between. CDR3 loop: CASSFVQAGELFF. CDR3 coding DNA: TGTGCCAGCAGTTTCGTGCAAGCCGGGGAGCTGTTTTTT.

The J gene is TRBJ2-2, the V gene TRBV7-9; D is uncertain. From germline, CDR1 is SEHNR and CDR2 FQNEAQ (reference sequence). The V and J ends lost 3 bases and 6 bases respectively, with 5 bases between them. The CDR3 length is 12 residues. The CDR3 protein is CASSFSPGELFF. CDR3 sequence (DNA): TGTGCCAGCAGCTTCTCCCCCGGGGAGCTGTTTTTT.

This clonotype was observed at least ten times. The J gene is TRBJ2-2, the V gene TRBV12-3 or TRBV12-4; D not resolved. The CDR3 contains 12 residues. V shed 7 bases and J shed 6 bases, with 9 bases lying between them. CDR3 residues: CASNQAPGELFF. The CDR3 DNA is TGTGCCAGCAACCAGGCGCCCGGGGAGCTGTTTTTT.

This clonotype was seen only a few times. The V and J genes are TRBV10-3 and TRBJ2-1, with D unclear. From germline, CDR1 is ENHRY and CDR2 SYGVKD. This CDR3 is built from 11 residues. Trimming took off 8 bases at V and 5 bases at J, with 7 bases between the two ends. The CDR3 here is CAISSDNEQFF. CDR3 nucleotide sequence: TGTGCCATCTCCTCGGACAATGAGCAGTTCTTC.

This clonotype was observed a few times. This sequence joins TRBV20-1 and TRBJ1-1; D is ambiguous. The CDR3 is 13 amino acids. CDR1 and CDR2 (germline): DFQATT, SNEGSKA (reference sequence). V lost 0 bases and J 2 bases, leaving 7 bases between the germline ends. CDR3 residues: CSARDWGNTEAFF. In nucleotides, the CDR3 is TGCAGTGCTAGAGATTGGGGAAACACTGAAGCTTTCTTT.

The sample holds a few counts of this clonotype. The rearrangement links TRBV6-5 to TRBJ1-5; no reliable D call. The germline V and J ends were trimmed by 0 bases and 5 bases, with 8 bases remaining between them. Germline V gene data show CDR1 as MNHEY and CDR2 as SVGAGI. The CDR3 is 14 residues long. The CDR3 region has the DNA TGTGCCAGCAGTTACTCCCAGAACTATCAGCCCCAGCATTTT. Amino acid sequence: CASSYSQNYQPQHF.

This clonotype has only a few counts. The chain links TRBV15 to TRBJ1-1; D possibly corresponds to TRBD1 (5 bases). Trimming took off 8 bases at V and 4 bases at J, with 14 bases between the two ends. Germline V lookup: CDR1 LNHNV, CDR2 YYDKDF (reference sequence). This CDR3 has 13 residues. The CDR3 DNA is TGTGCCACCGGGGGAGACACTCTCACTGAAGCTTTCTTT. It yields the protein CATGGDTLTEAFF.

This clonotype was observed at least ten times. V is TRBV6-2 or TRBV6-3 and J is TRBJ1-1; 9 bases agree with TRBD1. The CDR3 loop spans 16 amino acids. CDR1 MNHEY and CDR2 SVGEGT come from the germline V gene. V dropped 6 bases and J dropped 3; count of bases not matched to a gene: 11. The CDR3 loop reads CASSYETGGADTEAFF. The CDR3 DNA follows: TGTGCCAGCAGCTACGAGACAGGGGGGGCGGACACTGAAGCTTTCTTT.

This sequence joins TRBV4-1 and TRBJ2-5; 7 positions agree with TRBD1. V shed 1 base, J shed 1 base, and the junction held 3 bases outside the gene matches. Germline assignment: CDR1 MGHRA and CDR2 YSYEKL. CDR3 length: 15 amino acids. The CDR3 protein is CASSQGDRFQETQYF. CDR3 bases: TGCGCCAGCAGCCAAGGGGACAGATTCCAAGAGACCCAGTACTTC.